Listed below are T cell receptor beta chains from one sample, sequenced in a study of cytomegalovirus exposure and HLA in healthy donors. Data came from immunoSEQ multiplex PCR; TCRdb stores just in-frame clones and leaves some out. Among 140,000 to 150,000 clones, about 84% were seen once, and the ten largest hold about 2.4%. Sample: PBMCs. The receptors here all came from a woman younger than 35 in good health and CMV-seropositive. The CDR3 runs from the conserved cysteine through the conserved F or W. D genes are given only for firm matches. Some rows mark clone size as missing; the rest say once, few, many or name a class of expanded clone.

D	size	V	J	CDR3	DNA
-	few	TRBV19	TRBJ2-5	CASRRQAQETQYF	TGTGCCAGTAGGAGACAGGCCCAAGAGACCCAGTACTTC
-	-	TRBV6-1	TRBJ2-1	CASRFRAGVYNEQFF	TGTGCCAGCAGATTTCGGGCAGGGGTATACAATGAGCAGTTCTTC
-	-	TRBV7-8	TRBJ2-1	CASSLEGDEQFF	TGTGCCAGCAGCTTAGAGGGAGATGAGCAGTTCTTC
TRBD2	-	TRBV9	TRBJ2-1	CASSSTTTSGGAGNEQFF	TGTGCCAGCAGCTCCACCACGACTAGCGGGGGGGCCGGCAATGAGCAGTTCTTC
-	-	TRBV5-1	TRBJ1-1	CASSWGGNTEAFF	TGCGCCAGCAGCTGGGGGGGAAACACTGAAGCTTTCTTT
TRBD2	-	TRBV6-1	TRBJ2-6	CASLAAGTGANVLIF	TGTGCCAGCCTTGCAGCGGGGACCGGGGCCAACGTCCTGATTTTC
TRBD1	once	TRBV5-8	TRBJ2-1	CASSFTGQGANEQFF	TGTGCCAGCAGCTTCACGGGACAGGGGGCGAATGAGCAGTTCTTC
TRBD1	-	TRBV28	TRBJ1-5	CASSLEGQSNQPQHF	TGTGCCAGCAGTTTAGAGGGACAGTCCAATCAGCCCCAGCATTTT
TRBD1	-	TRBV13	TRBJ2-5	CASSMRTGTQETQYF	TGTGCCAGCAGCATGAGGACAGGTACCCAAGAGACCCAGTACTTC
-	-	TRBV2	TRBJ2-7	CASSWTDDAYEQYF	TGTGCCAGCAGTTGGACAGACGACGCCTACGAGCAGTACTTC
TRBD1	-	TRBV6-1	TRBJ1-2	CASRPGGTGVYVYTF	TGTGCCAGCAGACCCGGTGGGACAGGGGTGTATGTCTACACCTTC
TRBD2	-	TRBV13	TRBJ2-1	CASLGPSGGSLYSGEQFF	TGTGCCAGTCTCGGCCCTAGCGGGGGGTCCCTATATAGTGGTGAGCAGTTCTTC
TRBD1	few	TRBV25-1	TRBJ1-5	CASSGRTGSDQPQHF	TGTGCCAGCAGTGGCCGGACAGGGTCGGATCAGCCCCAGCATTTT
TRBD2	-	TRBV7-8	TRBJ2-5	CASSRWGEGKQETQYF	TGTGCCAGCAGCCGTTGGGGGGAGGGAAAGCAAGAGACCCAGTACTTC
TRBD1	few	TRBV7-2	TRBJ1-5	CASSSTGGGQPQHF	TGTGCCAGCAGCTCGACAGGGGGCGGACAGCCCCAGCATTTT
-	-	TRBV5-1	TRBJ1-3	CASSLQSGNTIYF	TGCGCCAGCAGCTTGCAGTCTGGAAACACCATATATTTT
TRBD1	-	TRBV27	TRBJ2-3	CASSLSGQGTDTQYF	TGTGCCAGCAGTTTATCTGGACAGGGCACAGATACGCAGTATTTT
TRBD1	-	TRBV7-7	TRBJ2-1	CASSLGTGRRGEQFF	TGTGCCAGCAGCTTAGGGACAGGGAGGAGAGGTGAGCAGTTCTTC
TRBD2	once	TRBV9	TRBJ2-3	CASSVLRGGTDTQYF	TGTGCCAGCAGCGTCTTACGGGGGGGCACAGATACGCAGTATTTT
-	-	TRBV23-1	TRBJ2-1	CASTPMRYNEQFF	TGCGCCAGCACACCGATGCGGTACAATGAGCAGTTCTTC
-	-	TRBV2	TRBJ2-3	CASSEGPQGPDTQYF	TGTGCCAGCAGTGAAGGACCCCAGGGCCCAGATACGCAGTATTTT
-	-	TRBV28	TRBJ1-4	CASSLNEAEKLFF	TGTGCCAGCAGCCTTAATGAGGCCGAAAAACTGTTTTTT
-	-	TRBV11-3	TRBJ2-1	CASSFTFRNEQFF	TGTGCCAGCAGCTTCACGTTTAGAAATGAGCAGTTCTTC
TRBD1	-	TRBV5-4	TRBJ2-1	CASSSGQGRDEQFF	TGTGCCAGCAGCTCGGGACAGGGAAGGGATGAGCAGTTCTTC
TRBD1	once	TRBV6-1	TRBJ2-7	CASSEPGQGKYEQYF	TGTGCCAGCAGTGAACCGGGACAGGGGAAATACGAGCAGTACTTC
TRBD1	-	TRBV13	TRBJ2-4	CASSLGAGGNIQYF	TGTGCCAGCAGCTTGGGTGCAGGGGGCAACATTCAGTACTTC
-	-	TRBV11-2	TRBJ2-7	CASSLDVGETYEQYF	TGTGCCAGCAGCTTAGATGTAGGGGAAACCTACGAGCAGTACTTC
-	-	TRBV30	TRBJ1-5	CAWSVPTASNQPQHF	TGTGCCTGGAGTGTTCCGACAGCGAGCAATCAGCCCCAGCATTTT